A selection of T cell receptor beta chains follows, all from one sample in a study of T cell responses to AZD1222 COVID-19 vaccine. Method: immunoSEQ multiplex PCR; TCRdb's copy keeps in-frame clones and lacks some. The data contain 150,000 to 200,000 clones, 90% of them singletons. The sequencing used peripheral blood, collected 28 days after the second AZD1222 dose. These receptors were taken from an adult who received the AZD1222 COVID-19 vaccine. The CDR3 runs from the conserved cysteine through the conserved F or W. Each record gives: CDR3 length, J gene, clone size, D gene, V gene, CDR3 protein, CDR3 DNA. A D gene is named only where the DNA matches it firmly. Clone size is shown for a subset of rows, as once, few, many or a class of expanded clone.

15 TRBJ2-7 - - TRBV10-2 CASRDSGASPYEQYF TGCGCCAGCAGAGATTCAGGGGCGTCTCCCTACGAGCAGTACTTC
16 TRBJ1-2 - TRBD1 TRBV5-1 CASSLALSGTGTGYTF TGCGCCAGCAGCTTGGCCCTTTCCGGGACAGGGACTGGCTACACCTTC
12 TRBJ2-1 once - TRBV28 CASSLDSNEQFF TGTGCCAGCAGTCTTGACTCGAATGAGCAGTTCTTC
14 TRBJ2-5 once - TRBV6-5 CASSRPGAEETQYF TGTGCCAGCAGCCGCCCGGGAGCGGAAGAGACCCAGTACTTC
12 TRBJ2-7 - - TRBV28 CASSLLVGEQYF TGTGCCAGCAGTTTACTAGTAGGCGAGCAGTACTTC
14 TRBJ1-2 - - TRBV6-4 CASSPAGINYGYTF TGTGCCAGCAGTCCGGCAGGGATTAACTATGGCTACACCTTC
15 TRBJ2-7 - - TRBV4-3 CASSQVGFGSYEQYF TGCGCCAGCAGCCAAGTTGGGTTTGGGTCCTACGAGCAGTACTTC
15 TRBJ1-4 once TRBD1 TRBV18 CASSETGTDNEKLFF TGTGCCAGCTCAGAAACCGGGACAGACAATGAAAAACTGTTTTTT
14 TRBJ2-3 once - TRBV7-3 CASSLNTPPDTQYF TGTGCCAGCAGCTTAAACACCCCTCCAGATACGCAGTATTTT
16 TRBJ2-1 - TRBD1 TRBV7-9 CASSRTGLDRAFTQFF TGTGCCAGCAGCCGAACCGGCTTGGACAGGGCGTTTACCCAGTTCTTC
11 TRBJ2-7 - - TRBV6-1 CASSDVRDSDF TGTGCCAGCAGTGACGTCCGGGACTCCGACTTC
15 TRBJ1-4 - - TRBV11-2 CASSTGLGTNEKLFF TGTGCCAGCAGCACGGGACTTGGAACTAATGAAAAACTGTTTTTT
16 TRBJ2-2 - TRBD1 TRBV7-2 CASSPLGQGNTGELFF TGTGCCAGCAGCCCGTTGGGACAGGGGAACACCGGGGAGCTGTTTTTT
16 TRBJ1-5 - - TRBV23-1 CASSQSKGTGNQPQHF TGCGCCAGCAGTCAATCTAAGGGTACGGGCAATCAGCCCCAGCATTTT
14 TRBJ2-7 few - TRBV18 CASSFDHQGNEQYF TGTGCCAGCTCTTTTGATCATCAGGGGAACGAGCAGTACTTC
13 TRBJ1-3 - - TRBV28 CASRAISGNTIYF TGTGCCAGCCGCGCGATCTCTGGAAACACCATATATTTT
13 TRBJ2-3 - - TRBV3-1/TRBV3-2 CASSQDRTNTQYF TGTGCCAGCAGCCAAGATAGGACCAATACGCAGTATTTT
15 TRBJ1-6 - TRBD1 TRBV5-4 CASSGDRGRNSPLHF TGTGCCAGCAGCGGGGACAGGGGGCGCAATTCACCCCTCCACTTT
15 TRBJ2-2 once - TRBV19 CASSIAGRNTGELFF TGTGCCAGTAGTATAGCGGGAAGAAACACCGGGGAGCTGTTTTTT
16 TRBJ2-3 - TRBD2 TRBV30 CAWSALAGIGTDTQYF TGTGCCTGGAGTGCCTTAGCGGGGATCGGCACAGATACGCAGTATTTT
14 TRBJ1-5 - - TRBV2 CASSETSGNQPQHF TGTGCCAGCAGTGAAACGTCCGGCAATCAGCCCCAGCATTTT
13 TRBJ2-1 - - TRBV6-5 CASSYSWANEQFF TGTGCCAGCAGTTACTCGTGGGCCAATGAGCAGTTCTTC
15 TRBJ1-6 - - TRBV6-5 CASSYSVQATSPLHF TGTGCCAGCAGTTACTCCGTCCAGGCCACCTCACCCCTCCACTTT
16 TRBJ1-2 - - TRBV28 CASSIGTLLGDYGYTF TGTGCCAGCAGCATAGGGACACTCCTTGGGGACTATGGCTACACCTTC
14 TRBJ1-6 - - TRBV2 CATDRDRYNSPLHF TGTGCCACCGATCGAGACAGGTATAATTCACCCCTCCACTTT
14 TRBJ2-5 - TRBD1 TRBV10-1 CASSEPGQGETQYF TGCGCCAGCAGTGAGCCGGGACAGGGAGAGACCCAGTACTTC
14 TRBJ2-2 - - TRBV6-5 CASTRQVDTGELFF TGTGCCAGCACCCGACAGGTGGACACCGGGGAGCTGTTTTTT
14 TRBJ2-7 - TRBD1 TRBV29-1 CSVSGGAESYEQYF TGCAGCGTTTCAGGGGGCGCGGAGTCTTACGAGCAGTACTTC
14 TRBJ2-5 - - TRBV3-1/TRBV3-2 CASSQGSLGETQYF TGTGCCAGCAGCCAAGGAAGTCTTGGGGAGACCCAGTACTTC
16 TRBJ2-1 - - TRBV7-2 CASSRESARKYNEQFF TGTGCCAGCAGCCGCGAGTCGGCCAGGAAGTACAATGAGCAGTTCTTC
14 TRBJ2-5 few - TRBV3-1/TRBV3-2 CASSQDPGAETQYF TGTGCCAGCAGCCAAGATCCCGGGGCTGAGACCCAGTACTTC
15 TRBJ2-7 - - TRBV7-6 CASSLAGGPLDEQYF TGTGCCAGCAGCTTAGCGGGGGGGCCCCTGGACGAGCAGTACTTC
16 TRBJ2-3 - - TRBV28 CASSFASAQGVDTQYF TGTGCCAGCAGTTTTGCTAGCGCCCAGGGGGTCGATACGCAGTATTTT
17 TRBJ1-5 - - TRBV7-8 CASSLVGDPRSNQPQHF TGTGCCAGCAGCTTAGTAGGGGACCCCCGGAGCAATCAGCCCCAGCATTTT
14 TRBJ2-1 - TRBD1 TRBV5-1 CASSFYGTGNEQFF TGCGCCAGCAGCTTTTACGGGACAGGGAATGAGCAGTTCTTC
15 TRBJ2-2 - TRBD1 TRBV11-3 CASSDRGANTGELFF TGTGCCAGCAGCGACAGGGGGGCTAACACCGGGGAGCTGTTTTTT
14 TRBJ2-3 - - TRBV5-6 CASSLDLRTDTQYF TGTGCCAGCAGCTTGGACCTTAGAACAGATACGCAGTATTTT
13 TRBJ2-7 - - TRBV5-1 CASSLGDTYEQYF TGCGCCAGCAGCTTGGGGGACACCTACGAGCAGTACTTC
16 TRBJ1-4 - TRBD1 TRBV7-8 CASSLAGQPRGEKLFF TGTGCCAGCAGCTTAGCGGGACAGCCTCGAGGTGAAAAACTGTTTTTT
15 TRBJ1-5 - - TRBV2 CASIQELYSNQPQHF TGTGCCAGCATACAGGAGTTATATAGCAATCAGCCCCAGCATTTT
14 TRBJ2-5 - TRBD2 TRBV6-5 CASRLAGGIETQYF TGTGCCAGCAGATTAGCGGGAGGAATAGAGACCCAGTACTTC
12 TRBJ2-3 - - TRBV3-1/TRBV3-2 CASSPHTDTQYF TGTGCCAGCAGCCCCCACACAGATACGCAGTATTTT
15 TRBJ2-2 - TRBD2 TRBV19 CASMTSGPLTGELFF TGTGCCAGTATGACTAGCGGGCCACTTACCGGGGAGCTGTTTTTT
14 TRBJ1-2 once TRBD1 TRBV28 CASSLVQGARGYTF TGTGCCAGCAGTTTAGTTCAGGGGGCACGGGGCTACACCTTC
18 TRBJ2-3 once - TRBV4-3 CASSQDMSPGTRTDTQYF TGCGCCAGCAGCCAAGATATGTCGCCTGGGACACGCACAGATACGCAGTATTTT
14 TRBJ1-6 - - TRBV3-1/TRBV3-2 CASSQGWEASPLHF TGTGCCAGCAGCCAAGGATGGGAAGCCTCACCCCTCCACTTT
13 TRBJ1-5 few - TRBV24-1 CATSGRGGQPQHF TGTGCCACCAGTGGCAGGGGCGGGCAGCCCCAGCATTTT
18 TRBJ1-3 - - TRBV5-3 CARSLYPHTIHSGNTIYF TGTGCCAGAAGCTTGTACCCTCATACGATCCACTCTGGAAACACCATATATTTT
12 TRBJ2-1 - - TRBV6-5 CASGGTYNEQFF TGTGCCAGCGGGGGAACCTACAATGAGCAGTTCTTC
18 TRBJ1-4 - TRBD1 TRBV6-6 CASSQSGTGRLTNEKLFF TGTGCCAGCAGTCAATCCGGGACAGGGCGATTAACTAATGAAAAACTGTTTTTT
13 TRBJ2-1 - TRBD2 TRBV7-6 CASSSGLAYEQFF TGTGCCAGCAGCTCGGGACTAGCCTATGAGCAGTTCTTC
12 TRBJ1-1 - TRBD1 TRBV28 CAIQGANTEAFF TGTGCCATTCAGGGGGCGAACACTGAAGCTTTCTTT
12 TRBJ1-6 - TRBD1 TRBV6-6 CASSYSDRGPFF TGTGCCAGCAGTTACTCGGACAGGGGGCCGTTCTTT
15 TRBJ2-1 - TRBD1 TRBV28 CASSFWDRGYNEQFF TGTGCCAGCAGTTTTTGGGACAGGGGCTACAATGAGCAGTTCTTC